Listed below are T cell receptor beta chains from one sample, sequenced in a study of blood T cells in healthy people across ages. TCRdb re-derived calls from the 5' RACE reads in MiXCR, one entry per CDR3 protein. The table shows roughly 1,000,000 distinct CDR3 sequences, with less than 25% occurring only once. These same records also appear under a second study, on T cells of mothers and their children.

Input material: blood. The receptors were sampled from a girl aged 2-10 years in good health. Both conserved end residues are part of each CDR3. Each record gives: clone size, D gene, J gene, V gene, CDR3 DNA, CDR3 protein. D genes are given only for firm matches. Rows may omit the clone size; those that give it use once, few, many or a size class.

clone size: -; D gene: -; J gene: TRBJ1-1; V gene: TRBV7-2; CDR3 DNA: TGTGCCAGCAGCTTAGTCCTTTTGGGAGGGGCTGAAGCTTTCTTT; CDR3 protein: CASSLVLLGGAEAFF
clone size: -; D gene: -; J gene: TRBJ2-5; V gene: TRBV20-1; CDR3 DNA: TGCAGAGCTAGTCGATTGGCAGACCAAGAGACCCAGTACTTC; CDR3 protein: CRASRLADQETQYF
clone size: -; D gene: TRBD1; J gene: TRBJ1-5; V gene: TRBV5-1; CDR3 DNA: TGCGCCAGCAGCTTGGAAGGACAGGTTGAACAGCCCCAGCATTTT; CDR3 protein: CASSLEGQVEQPQHF
clone size: -; D gene: -; J gene: TRBJ2-5; V gene: TRBV10-3; CDR3 DNA: TGTGCCATCAGTGAGCCACCTAATACGGAGACCCAGTACTTC; CDR3 protein: CAISEPPNTETQYF
clone size: -; D gene: TRBD2; J gene: TRBJ2-5; V gene: TRBV20-1; CDR3 DNA: TGCAGTGCTAGAGATCGGACGGGAGGATTCGAGACCCAGTACTTC; CDR3 protein: CSARDRTGGFETQYF
clone size: few; D gene: -; J gene: TRBJ1-1; V gene: TRBV5-1; CDR3 DNA: TGCGCCAGCAGCTTGATCGGCTTCGACACTGAAGCTTTCTTT; CDR3 protein: CASSLIGFDTEAFF
clone size: -; D gene: TRBD1; J gene: TRBJ1-1; V gene: TRBV10-3; CDR3 DNA: TGTGCCATCAGTGAGAGGGACAGGGGCGGGGAAGCTTTCTTT; CDR3 protein: CAISERDRGGEAFF
clone size: -; D gene: -; J gene: TRBJ2-1; V gene: TRBV7-9; CDR3 DNA: TGTGCCAGCAGCGAGTTGAGGGGGGCTAAGCACAATGAGCAGTTCTTC; CDR3 protein: CASSELRGAKHNEQFF
clone size: -; D gene: TRBD2; J gene: TRBJ2-1; V gene: TRBV7-2; CDR3 DNA: TGTGCCAGCAGCCTCCCTCTAGCGGGAGTGGGCAATGAGCAGTTCTTC; CDR3 protein: CASSLPLAGVGNEQFF
clone size: -; D gene: -; J gene: TRBJ2-1; V gene: TRBV2; CDR3 DNA: TGTGCCGGGGGTCAGGGGAGCTTGAATGAGCAGTTCTTC; CDR3 protein: CAGGQGSLNEQFF
clone size: once; D gene: -; J gene: TRBJ1-2; V gene: TRBV4-1; CDR3 DNA: TGCGCCAGCAGCCAAGTCGGAGCAAAGGGCTATGGCTACACCTTC; CDR3 protein: CASSQVGAKGYGYTF
clone size: few; D gene: -; J gene: TRBJ2-7; V gene: TRBV7-3; CDR3 DNA: TGTGCCAGCAGCTTATCCCCCCGGATGGCGTCGCGACCCTACGAGCAGTACTTC; CDR3 protein: CASSLSPRMASRPYEQYF
clone size: few; D gene: TRBD1; J gene: TRBJ2-1; V gene: TRBV20-1; CDR3 DNA: TGCAGTGCCCACACAGGGACAGGCCCTTTAAATGAGCAGTTCTTC; CDR3 protein: CSAHTGTGPLNEQFF
clone size: -; D gene: -; J gene: TRBJ1-2; V gene: TRBV2; CDR3 DNA: TGTGCCAGCAGTGAAAGACAACAAACCCTTTATGGCTACACCTTC; CDR3 protein: CASSERQQTLYGYTF
clone size: few; D gene: -; J gene: TRBJ2-4; V gene: TRBV5-6; CDR3 DNA: TGTGCCAGCAGCTTGGGAGGGGTTTGGGGGATAGCCAAAAACATTCAGTACTTC; CDR3 protein: CASSLGGVWGIAKNIQYF
clone size: many; D gene: -; J gene: TRBJ1-4; V gene: TRBV28; CDR3 DNA: TGTGCCAGCATGGGGACTCTCAGATCAACTAATGAAAAACTGTTTTTT; CDR3 protein: CASMGTLRSTNEKLFF
clone size: -; D gene: -; J gene: TRBJ1-1; V gene: TRBV5-1; CDR3 DNA: TGCGCCAGCACCCGGGACACCTCGAACACTGAAGCTTTCTTT; CDR3 protein: CASTRDTSNTEAFF
clone size: few; D gene: -; J gene: TRBJ2-6; V gene: TRBV4-2; CDR3 DNA: TGTGCCAGCAACGCGGACCTCTCTGGGGCCAACGTCCTGACTTTC; CDR3 protein: CASNADLSGANVLTF
clone size: -; D gene: -; J gene: TRBJ1-2; V gene: TRBV3-1; CDR3 DNA: TGTGCCAGCAGCCAAAGGGAGAGTGGCTACACCTTC; CDR3 protein: CASSQRESGYTF
clone size: few; D gene: -; J gene: TRBJ1-1; V gene: TRBV20-1; CDR3 DNA: TGCAGTGCAACGGAGGGTTGGAACACTGAAGCTTTCTTT; CDR3 protein: CSATEGWNTEAFF
clone size: -; D gene: TRBD2; J gene: TRBJ2-1; V gene: TRBV4-1; CDR3 DNA: TGCGCCAGCAGCCCATGGGGGACTAGCATCAATGAGCAGTTCTTC; CDR3 protein: CASSPWGTSINEQFF
clone size: -; D gene: -; J gene: TRBJ2-7; V gene: TRBV7-9; CDR3 DNA: TGTGCCAGCAGCTCAAACGTAGGGGGCTACGAGCAGTACTTC; CDR3 protein: CASSSNVGGYEQYF
clone size: once; D gene: -; J gene: TRBJ2-6; V gene: TRBV5-6; CDR3 DNA: TGTGCCAGCAGCCCACAGGTATGGGGTACCGGGGCCAACGTCCTGACTTTC; CDR3 protein: CASSPQVWGTGANVLTF
clone size: few; D gene: -; J gene: TRBJ2-3; V gene: TRBV7-9; CDR3 DNA: TGTGCCAGCAGCCCCGGGGTGGGGATGATTGTGGGCACAGATACGCAGTATTTT; CDR3 protein: CASSPGVGMIVGTDTQYF
clone size: -; D gene: -; J gene: TRBJ1-4; V gene: TRBV7-9; CDR3 DNA: TGTGCCAGCAGCTTAGCGGACCCCTCGGGGAAAAAACTGTTTTTT; CDR3 protein: CASSLADPSGKKLFF
clone size: few; D gene: TRBD2; J gene: TRBJ2-1; V gene: TRBV14; CDR3 DNA: TGTGCCAGCAGCCAACCGGGACTAGCGGTTTACAATGAGCAGTTCTTC; CDR3 protein: CASSQPGLAVYNEQFF
clone size: -; D gene: -; J gene: TRBJ1-4; V gene: TRBV7-2; CDR3 DNA: TGTGCCAGCAGTCCCTGGGGGGAAGAAAGGGAAAAACTGTTTTTT; CDR3 protein: CASSPWGEEREKLFF
clone size: -; D gene: -; J gene: TRBJ2-1; V gene: TRBV2; CDR3 DNA: TGTGCCAGCAGTGAAATTGCGGGAAAGGGGAATGAGCAGTTCTTC; CDR3 protein: CASSEIAGKGNEQFF
clone size: few; D gene: -; J gene: TRBJ2-1; V gene: TRBV10-3; CDR3 DNA: TGTGCCATCACCTTCGGACAATACAATGAGCAGTTCTTC; CDR3 protein: CAITFGQYNEQFF
clone size: -; D gene: -; J gene: TRBJ2-1; V gene: TRBV20-1; CDR3 DNA: TGCAGTGCTAGAGAAGTAGGTGAGCAGTTCTTC; CDR3 protein: CSAREVGEQFF
clone size: -; D gene: TRBD2; J gene: TRBJ2-2; V gene: TRBV28; CDR3 DNA: TGTGCCAGCAGTTTATTAGCGGGAGGGAGCACCGGGGAGCTGTTTTTT; CDR3 protein: CASSLLAGGSTGELFF
clone size: few; D gene: -; J gene: TRBJ2-7; V gene: TRBV28; CDR3 DNA: TGTGCCAGCAGTTCCCGTGGGGGGCGGGAGTTCCACGAGCAGTACTTC; CDR3 protein: CASSSRGGREFHEQYF
clone size: few; D gene: -; J gene: TRBJ2-4; V gene: TRBV12-3/TRBV12-4; CDR3 DNA: TGTGCCAGCAGTCCAGCAGGGAGGGGGGACATTCAGTACTTC; CDR3 protein: CASSPAGRGDIQYF
clone size: -; D gene: -; J gene: TRBJ1-4; V gene: TRBV28; CDR3 DNA: TGTGCCAGCAGTCCTGGTGGGGCTAGGGGTGAAAAACTGTTTTTT; CDR3 protein: CASSPGGARGEKLFF
clone size: -; D gene: -; J gene: TRBJ2-7; V gene: TRBV4-3; CDR3 DNA: TGCGCCAGCAGCCCAGGCGGACTGGGGGGAAAGGCCTACGAGCAGTACTTC; CDR3 protein: CASSPGGLGGKAYEQYF
clone size: few; D gene: -; J gene: TRBJ2-7; V gene: TRBV20-1; CDR3 DNA: TGCAGTGCTCCTCATACAGGGATCACGGGCGAGCAGTACTTC; CDR3 protein: CSAPHTGITGEQYF
clone size: few; D gene: TRBD2; J gene: TRBJ2-4; V gene: TRBV28; CDR3 DNA: TGTGCCAGCAGTGCCCTCCCAGAGAGCGGGAGGAGAATTCAGTACTTC; CDR3 protein: CASSALPESGRRIQYF
clone size: -; D gene: -; J gene: TRBJ2-1; V gene: TRBV29-1; CDR3 DNA: TGCAGCGGTTACTCGAGGCTTTACAATGAGCAGTTCTTC; CDR3 protein: CSGYSRLYNEQFF